These 21 T cell receptor beta chains were sequenced from one sample in a study of T cells of healthy individuals. MiXCR, applied by TCRdb to the 5' RACE reads, yields one record per CDR3 protein. The table lists about 60,000 distinct CDR3 sequences, around 15% of them singletons. All receptors come from a human donor in good health.

This clonotype has only a few counts. V and J are TRBV29-1 and TRBJ2-7; D gene uncertain. From germline, CDR1 is SQVTM and CDR2 ANQGSEA. This CDR3 comprises 14 residues. Trimming removed 4 bases at V and 1 base at J, with 14 bases between. CDR3 in DNA: TGCAGCGTTGTAGGATTTCGGAATTCCTACGAGCAGTACTTC. It translates to CSVVGFRNSYEQYF.

In its sample, this clonotype was seen a few times. The chain carries TRBV20-1 and TRBJ1-3; no definite D call. The CDR3 consists of 12 residues. V lost 0 bases to trimming and J lost 8 bases, with 8 bases between them. Germline V lookup: CDR1 DFQATT, CDR2 SNEGSKA (reference sequence). CDR3 DNA: TGCAGTGCTAGAGACCAATCGGACACCATATATTTT. This sequence encodes CSARDQSDTIYF.

This clonotype has a count of ten or more. The CDR3 nucleotides read TGTGCCAGCAGTTACGTAAGCTCCTACGAGCAGTACTTC. Translated: CASSYVSSYEQYF. The V gene is TRBV6-6, the J gene TRBJ2-7; D gene unclear. The CDR3 spans 13 residues. V was trimmed by 2 bases and J by 0 bases, leaving 5 bases between them. In germline, CDR1 is MNHNY, CDR2 SVGAGI (reference sequence).

This clonotype was seen repeatedly, ten times or more. V gene TRBV28 combines with J gene TRBJ2-1; possible D gene TRBD2, 5 bases. The CDR3 consists of 16 residues. CDR1 and CDR2 (germline): MDHEN, SYDVKM. The ends were cut back, 4 bases at V and 1 base at J, with 14 bases in the middle. The CDR3 coding sequence is TGTGCCAGCAGTTCCCTGACGGGGATATCCTACAATGAGCAGTTCTTC. The encoded protein is CASSSLTGISYNEQFF. The variable domain in full, completed from reference TRBV28 and TRBJ2-1, reads DVKVTQSSRYLVKRTGEKVFLECVQDMDHENMFWYRQDPGLGLRLIYFSYDVKMKEKGDIPEGYSVSREKKERFSLILESASTNQTSMYLCASSSLTGISYNEQFFGPGTRLTVL.

This clonotype has a handful of counts. The chain joins TRBV2 to TRBJ2-7; D not certain. From germline, CDR1 is SNHLY and CDR2 FYNNEI. Trimming cost V 11 bases and J 3 bases, with 20 bases left between them. This CDR3 has 14 residues. CDR3 loop: CAARRIVSIYEQYF. CDR3 DNA: TGTGCCGCCCGGCGCATAGTCTCAATCTACGAGCAGTACTTC.

This clonotype occurred a few times. The chain employs TRBV20-1 and TRBJ1-2; D possibly corresponds to TRBD1 (5 bases). Germline V gives CDR1 DFQATT, CDR2 SNEGSKA (reference sequence). Trimming left V 6 bases short and J 4 bases short, with 12 bases between. CDR3 length: 12 residues. The CDR3 nucleotides are TGCAGTGCCCCCAGGGTATCCTATGGCTACACCTTC. It yields the protein CSAPRVSYGYTF.

There are many counts of this clonotype. This chain joins TRBV5-1 and TRBJ2-3, with 10 bases identical to TRBD2. CDR1 is SGHRS and CDR2 is YFSETQ in the germline V gene. This CDR3 contains 16 residues. V dropped 0 bases and J dropped 0; count of bases not matched to a gene: 1. The CDR3 DNA follows: TGCGCCAGCAGCTTGGCTAGCGGGGGCAGCACAGATACGCAGTATTTT. It is translated as CASSLASGGSTDTQYF.

This clonotype was counted at least ten times. The rearrangement links TRBV11-3 to TRBJ2-6; 8 bases fit TRBD1. The CDR3 runs to 16 residues. V dropped 5 bases and J dropped 3; count of bases not matched to a gene: 6. The V gene's germline CDR1 is SGHNT and CDR2 YENEEA. In DNA, the CDR3 is TGTGCCAGCAGCGGCAGGGGGCTTAGTGGGGCCAACGTCCTGACTTTC. This gives the protein CASSGRGLSGANVLTF.

This clonotype has at least ten counts. The chain couples TRBV5-1 to TRBJ2-1; no firm D call. Germline lookup yields CDR1 SGHRS and CDR2 YFSETQ. This CDR3 is built from 12 residues. Trimming shortened V by 2 bases and J by 9 bases, and 9 bases separated the two germline ends. The CDR3 DNA is TGCGCCAGCAGCTTCCTAAACGGTGAGCAGTTCTTC. Translation gives CASSFLNGEQFF.

This clonotype was seen repeatedly, ten times or more. The chain couples TRBV3-1 to TRBJ2-1; tentatively, D is TRBD2 (6 bases). Germline V gene lookup returns CDR1 LGHDT and CDR2 YNNKEL (reference sequence). The CDR3 is 16 amino acids. V was pared by 0 bases and J by 3 bases, with 12 bases between. The DNA for the CDR3 is TGTGCCAGCAGCCAAGAGCGGCTAGCGAACTACAATGAGCAGTTCTTC. The encoded protein is CASSQERLANYNEQFF.

Many counts were recorded for this clonotype. CDR3 sequence: CASRGGETQYF. The CDR3 DNA is TGTGCCAGCAGGGGCGGAGAGACCCAGTACTTC. The chain has TRBV2 and TRBJ2-5; D gene uncertain. Germline V gives CDR1 SNHLY, CDR2 FYNNEI. V was pared by 6 bases and J by 4 bases, with 6 bases between. The CDR3 spans 11 residues. Together with reference TRBV2 and TRBJ2-5, the CDR3 gives the full variable domain: EPEVTQTPSHQVTQMGQEVILRCVPISNHLYFYWYRQILGQKVEFLVSFYNNEISEKSEIFDDQFSVERPDGSNFTLKIRSTKLEDSAMYFCASRGGETQYFGPGTRLLVL.

The gene calls are TRBV7-9 and TRBJ1-3; D is undetermined. The CDR3 extends over 12 amino acids. With 7 bases removed from V and 12 bases from J, the gap between germline ends came to 16 bases. Germline CDR1 is SEHNR and CDR2 is FQNEAQ (reference sequence). CDR3 in amino acids: CASIGAGTIIYF. In nucleotides, the CDR3 is TGTGCCAGCATAGGAGCAGGAACCATCATATATTTT. The full variable domain, in which reference TRBV7-9 and TRBJ1-3 provide the parts outside the CDR3, is DTGVSQNPRHKITKRGQNVTFRCDPISEHNRLYWYRQTLGQGPEFLTYFQNEAQLEKSRLLSDRFSAERPKGSFSTLEIQRTEQGDSAMYLCASIGAGTIIYFGEGSWLTVV.

This clonotype was counted at least ten times. This chain connects TRBV29-1 to TRBJ2-5; D possibly corresponds to TRBD2 (5 bases). V dropped 4 bases and J dropped 3 bases, with 18 bases sitting between them. Germline CDR1 and CDR2: SQVTM and ANQGSEA. The CDR3 has 15 amino acids. DNA for the CDR3: TGCAGCGTTGTACGGGCCGGAGGCATCAAAGAGACCCAGTACTTC. Translated: CSVVRAGGIKETQYF.

This clonotype was picked up a small number of times. This sequence joins TRBV3-1 and TRBJ2-5; no clear D. This CDR3 contains 16 residues. Germline V gene data show CDR1 as LGHDT and CDR2 as YNNKEL (reference sequence). Trimming pared 6 bases from V and 6 bases from J, leaving 23 bases between. DNA for the CDR3: TGTGCCAGCAGTCACTTCGGGCGTGCCGAAGGGCAGACCCAGTACTTC. This encodes CASSHFGRAEGQTQYF.

This sequence joins TRBV7-2 and TRBJ2-3; the D gene is possibly TRBD2 (6 bases). V dropped 1 base and J dropped 3 bases, with 11 bases sitting between them. The length of the CDR3 is 15 residues. In germline, CDR1 is SGHTA, CDR2 FQGNSA. In nucleotides, the CDR3 is TGTGCCAGCAGCTTAGGTGGACTATATACAGATACGCAGTATTTT. It specifies CASSLGGLYTDTQYF. The complete variable domain, with remaining parts taken from reference TRBV7-2 and TRBJ2-3, reads GAGVSQSPSNKVTEKGKDVELRCDPISGHTALYWYRQSLGQGLEFLIYFQGNSAPDKSGLPSDRFSAERTGGSVSTLTIQRTQQEDSAVYLCASSLGGLYTDTQYFGPGTRLTVL.

This clonotype appeared a few times. The rearrangement uses TRBV28 and TRBJ1-5; 8 nucleotides line up with TRBD1. With V trimmed by 5 bases and J by 2 bases, 5 bases remained unmatched. Germline CDR1 is MDHEN and CDR2 is SYDVKM. This CDR3 region has 15 residues. CDR3 protein: CASSTGQGGNQPQHF. For the CDR3, the DNA is TGTGCCAGCAGTACCGGACAGGGTGGCAATCAGCCCCAGCATTTT.

This clonotype was observed a handful of times. The V and J genes are TRBV28 and TRBJ2-7; 9 nucleotides match TRBD1. Germline lookup yields CDR1 MDHEN and CDR2 SYDVKM. J was trimmed by 3 bases and V by 6 bases; bases with no gene match: 15. The CDR3 runs 17 residues. CDR3 loop: CASSSPLGQGRNYEQYF. Written as DNA, the CDR3 is TGTGCCAGCAGCTCTCCCCTGGGACAGGGAAGGAACTACGAGCAGTACTTC.

This clonotype was recorded at least ten times. The chain links TRBV20-1 to TRBJ2-5, with D possibly matching TRBD2 (5 bases). Between the trimmed V and J ends, which lost 6 bases and 5 bases, there was a span of 13 bases. Germline loops: CDR1 DFQATT, CDR2 SNEGSKA (reference sequence). The CDR3 covers 12 residues. This CDR3 is CSAKRGLETQYF. For the CDR3, the DNA is TGCAGTGCCAAGAGAGGGTTGGAGACCCAGTACTTC.

This clonotype was found a few times. The chain is built from TRBV9 and TRBJ1-1, with D unclear. There are 15 residues in the CDR3. The V gene's germline CDR1 is SGDLS and CDR2 YYNGEE. Trimming shortened V by 0 bases and J by 0 bases, and 9 bases separated the two germline ends. CDR3 in amino acids: CASSVGVGMNTEAFF. The CDR3 DNA sequence: TGTGCCAGCAGCGTAGGCGTCGGGATGAACACTGAAGCTTTCTTT.

The rearrangement uses TRBV4-1 and TRBJ1-1; 8 bases are a match to TRBD1. CDR3 size: 13 residues. Germline CDR1 MGHRA, CDR2 YSYEKL. V lost 4 bases to trimming and J lost 10 bases; unmatched junction nucleotides: 8. The CDR3: CASSLLITGGAFF. CDR3 nucleotide sequence: TGCGCCAGCAGCCTACTCATTACAGGGGGAGCTTTCTTT.

This clonotype has a handful of counts. The chain links TRBV12-3 or TRBV12-4 to TRBJ1-5; no firm D call. The V and J ends lost 8 bases and 0 bases respectively, with 11 bases between them. This CDR3 has 14 residues. CDR3 coding DNA: TGTGCCAGCTCTTCGGCAGATAGCAATCAGCCCCAGCATTTT. Residues: CASSSADSNQPQHF.